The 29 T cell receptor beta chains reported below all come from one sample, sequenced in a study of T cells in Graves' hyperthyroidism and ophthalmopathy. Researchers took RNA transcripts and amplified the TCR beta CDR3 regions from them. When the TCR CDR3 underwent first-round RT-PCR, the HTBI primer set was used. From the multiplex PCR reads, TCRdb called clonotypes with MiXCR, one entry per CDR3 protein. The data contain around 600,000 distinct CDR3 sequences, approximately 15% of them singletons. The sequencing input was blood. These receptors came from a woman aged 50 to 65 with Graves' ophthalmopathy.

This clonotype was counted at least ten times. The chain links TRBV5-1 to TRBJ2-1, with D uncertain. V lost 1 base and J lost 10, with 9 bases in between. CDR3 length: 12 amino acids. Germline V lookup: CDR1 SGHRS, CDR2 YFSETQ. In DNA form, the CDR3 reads TGCGCCAGCAGCTTGAAATTGAACGAGCAGTTCTTC. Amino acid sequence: CASSLKLNEQFF.

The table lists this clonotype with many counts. This CDR3 is CASGLTASNTEAFF. In DNA form, the CDR3 reads TGTGCTAGTGGCCTGACAGCCTCTAACACTGAAGCTTTCTTT. The chain employs TRBV12-5 and TRBJ1-1; D may be TRBD1 (5 bases). Germline V gene data show CDR1 as LGHNT and CDR2 as FRNRAP. The CDR3 has 14 residues. The ends were cut back, 6 bases at V and 2 bases at J, with 13 bases in the middle.

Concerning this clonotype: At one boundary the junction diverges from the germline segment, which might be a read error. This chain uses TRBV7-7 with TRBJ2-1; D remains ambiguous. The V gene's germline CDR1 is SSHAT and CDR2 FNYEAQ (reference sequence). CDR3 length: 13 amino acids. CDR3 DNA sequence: TGTGCTAGCAGCTTAGGATCAAGCAGTGAGCAGTTCTTC. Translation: CASSLGSSSEQFF.

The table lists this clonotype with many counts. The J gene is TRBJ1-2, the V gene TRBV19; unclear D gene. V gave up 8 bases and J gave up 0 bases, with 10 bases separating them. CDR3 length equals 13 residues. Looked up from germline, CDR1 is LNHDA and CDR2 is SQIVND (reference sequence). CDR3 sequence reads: CASRPGSNYGYTF. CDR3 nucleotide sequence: TGTGCCAGTCGGCCAGGTTCTAACTATGGCTACACCTTC.

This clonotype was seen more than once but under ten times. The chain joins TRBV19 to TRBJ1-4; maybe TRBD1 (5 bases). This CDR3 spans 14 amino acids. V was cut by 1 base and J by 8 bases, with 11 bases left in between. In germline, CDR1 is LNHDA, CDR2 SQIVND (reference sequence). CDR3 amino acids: CASSIARGWEKLFF. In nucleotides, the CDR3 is TGTGCCAGTAGTATAGCGAGGGGCTGGGAAAAACTGTTTTTT.

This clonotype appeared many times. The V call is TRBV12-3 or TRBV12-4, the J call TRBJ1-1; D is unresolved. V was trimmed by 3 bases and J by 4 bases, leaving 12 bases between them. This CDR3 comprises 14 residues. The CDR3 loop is CASSLRHLSTEAFF. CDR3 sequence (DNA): TGTGCCAGCAGTTTGCGACATTTAAGCACTGAAGCTTTCTTT.

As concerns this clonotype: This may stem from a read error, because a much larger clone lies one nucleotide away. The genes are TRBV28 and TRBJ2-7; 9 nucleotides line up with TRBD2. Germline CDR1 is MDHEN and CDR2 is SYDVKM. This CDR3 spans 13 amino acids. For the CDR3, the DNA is TGTGCCGGCAGCCCGACTAGCGGCTACGAGCAGTACTTC. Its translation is CAGSPTSGYEQYF.

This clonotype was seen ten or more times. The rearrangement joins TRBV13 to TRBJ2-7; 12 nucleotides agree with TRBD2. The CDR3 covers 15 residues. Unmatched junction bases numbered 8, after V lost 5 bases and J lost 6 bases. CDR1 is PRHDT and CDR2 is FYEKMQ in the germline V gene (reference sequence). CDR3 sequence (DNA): TGTGCCAGCAGCCTCAAACCGGGACTAGCGGGCGAGCAGTACTTC. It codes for CASSLKPGLAGEQYF.

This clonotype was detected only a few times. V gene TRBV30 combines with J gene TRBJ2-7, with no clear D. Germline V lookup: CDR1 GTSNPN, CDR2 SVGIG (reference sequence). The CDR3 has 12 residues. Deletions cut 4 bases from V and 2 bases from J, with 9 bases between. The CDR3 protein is CAWTTLPYEQYF. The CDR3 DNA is TGTGCCTGGACCACACTTCCCTACGAGCAGTACTTC. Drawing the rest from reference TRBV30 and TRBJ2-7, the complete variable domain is SQTIHQWPATLVQPVGSPLSLECTVEGTSNPNLYWYRQAAGRGLQLLFYSVGIGQISSEVPQNLSASRPQDRQFILSSKKLLLSDSGFYLCAWTTLPYEQYFGPGTRLTVT.

This CDR3 is CSVEQGGDYGYTF. CDR3 sequence (DNA): TGCAGCGTTGAACAGGGGGGTGACTATGGCTACACCTTC. V is TRBV29-1 and J is TRBJ1-2; 7 nucleotides match TRBD1. The CDR3 runs to 13 residues. The germline V gene encodes CDR1 SQVTM and CDR2 ANQGSEA. V shed 2 bases and J 3 bases; nucleotides not matched to a gene: 3.

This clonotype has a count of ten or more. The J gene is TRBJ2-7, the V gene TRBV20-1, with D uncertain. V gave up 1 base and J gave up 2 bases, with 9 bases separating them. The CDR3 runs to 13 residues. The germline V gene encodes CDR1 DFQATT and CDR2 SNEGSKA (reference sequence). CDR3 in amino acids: CSARGRSAYEQYF. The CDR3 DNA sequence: TGCAGTGCTAGAGGGCGATCAGCCTACGAGCAGTACTTC.

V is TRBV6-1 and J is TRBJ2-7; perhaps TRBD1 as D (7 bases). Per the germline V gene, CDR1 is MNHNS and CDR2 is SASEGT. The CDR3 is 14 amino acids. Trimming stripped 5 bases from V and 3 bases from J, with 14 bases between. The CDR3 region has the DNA TGTGCCAGCAGTTACGCGGGACAGAACTACGAGCAGTACTTC. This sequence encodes CASSYAGQNYEQYF.

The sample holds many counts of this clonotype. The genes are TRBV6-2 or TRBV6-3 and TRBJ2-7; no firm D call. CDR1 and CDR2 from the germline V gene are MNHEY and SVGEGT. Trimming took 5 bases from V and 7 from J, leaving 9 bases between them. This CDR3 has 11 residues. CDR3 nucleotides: TGTGCCAGCAGTCCCCGTCGGGAGCAGTACTTC. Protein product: CASSPRREQYF.

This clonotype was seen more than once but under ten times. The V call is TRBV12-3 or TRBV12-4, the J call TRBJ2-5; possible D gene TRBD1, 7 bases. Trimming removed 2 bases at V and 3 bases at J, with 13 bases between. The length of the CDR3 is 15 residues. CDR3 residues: CASSLFGRGEETQYF. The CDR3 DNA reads TGTGCCAGCAGTTTATTTGGCAGGGGGGAAGAGACCCAGTACTTC.

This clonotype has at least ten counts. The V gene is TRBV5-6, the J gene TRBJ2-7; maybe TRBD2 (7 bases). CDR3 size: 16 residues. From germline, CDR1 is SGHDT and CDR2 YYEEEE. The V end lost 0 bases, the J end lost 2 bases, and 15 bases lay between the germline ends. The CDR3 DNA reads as TGTGCCAGCAGCTTGGCCAACGAGGGGGGGACCTACGAGCAGTACTTC. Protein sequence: CASSLANEGGTYEQYF.

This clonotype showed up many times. The CDR3 here is CASSWAGPYEQYF. For the CDR3, the DNA is TGTGCCAGCAGTTGGGCAGGGCCTTACGAGCAGTACTTC. The V gene is TRBV6-2 or TRBV6-3, the J gene TRBJ2-7, with D possibly matching TRBD1 (5 bases). Germline V lookup: CDR1 MNHEY, CDR2 SVGEGT. The CDR3 spans 13 residues. The V gene lost 4 bases and the J gene lost 4 bases, with 11 bases spanning the gap.

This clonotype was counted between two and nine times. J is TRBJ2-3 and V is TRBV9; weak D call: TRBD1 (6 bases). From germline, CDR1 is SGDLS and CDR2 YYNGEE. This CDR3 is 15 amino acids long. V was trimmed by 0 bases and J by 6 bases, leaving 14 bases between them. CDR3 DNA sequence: TGTGCCAGCAGCGTAGGCGGTGGACAGCCTGATACGCAGTATTTT. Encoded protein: CASSVGGGQPDTQYF.

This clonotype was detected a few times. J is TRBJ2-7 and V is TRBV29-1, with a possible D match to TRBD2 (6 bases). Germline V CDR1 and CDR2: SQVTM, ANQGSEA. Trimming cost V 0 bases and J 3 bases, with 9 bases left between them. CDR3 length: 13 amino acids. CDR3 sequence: CSVEDTGDYEQYF. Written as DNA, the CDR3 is TGCAGCGTTGAAGACACGGGAGACTACGAGCAGTACTTC.

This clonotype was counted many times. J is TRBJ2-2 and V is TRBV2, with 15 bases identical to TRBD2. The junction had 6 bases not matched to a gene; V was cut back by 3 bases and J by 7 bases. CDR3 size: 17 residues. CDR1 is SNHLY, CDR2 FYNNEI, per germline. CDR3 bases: TGTGCCAGCAGTGACCCGGGACTAGCGGGAGGCGGCGGGGAGCTGTTTTTT. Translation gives CASSDPGLAGGGGELFF. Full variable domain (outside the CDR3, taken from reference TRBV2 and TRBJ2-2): EPEVTQTPSHQVTQMGQEVILRCVPISNHLYFYWYRQILGQKVEFLVSFYNNEISEKSEIFDDQFSVERPDGSNFTLKIRSTKLEDSAMYFCASSDPGLAGGGGELFFGEGSRLTVL.

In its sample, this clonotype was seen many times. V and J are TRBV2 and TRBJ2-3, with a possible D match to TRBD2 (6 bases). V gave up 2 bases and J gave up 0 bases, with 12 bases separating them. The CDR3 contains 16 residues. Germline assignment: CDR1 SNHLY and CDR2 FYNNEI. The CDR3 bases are TGTGCCAGCAGTGAATCCCAGGGAGGAAGCACAGATACGCAGTATTTT. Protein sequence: CASSESQGGSTDTQYF.

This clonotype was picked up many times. The CDR3 DNA reads TGCGCCAGCAGCTTGGCCGGGACAGGGCACGAGACCCAGTACTTC. Protein sequence: CASSLAGTGHETQYF. The V call is TRBV5-1, the J call TRBJ2-5, with TRBD1 matching 9 bases. Germline-derived CDR1 and CDR2 are SGHRS and YFSETQ. The CDR3 contains 15 residues. After removal of 0 bases from V and 5 bases from J, the junction contained 5 bases not matched to a gene.

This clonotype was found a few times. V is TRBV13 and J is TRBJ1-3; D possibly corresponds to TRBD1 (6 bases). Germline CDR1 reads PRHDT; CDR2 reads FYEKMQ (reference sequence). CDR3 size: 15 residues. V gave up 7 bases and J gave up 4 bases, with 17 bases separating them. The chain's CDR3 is CASTLNPGVGNTIYF. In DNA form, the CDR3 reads TGTGCCAGCACCCTAAACCCAGGGGTCGGAAACACCATATATTTT.

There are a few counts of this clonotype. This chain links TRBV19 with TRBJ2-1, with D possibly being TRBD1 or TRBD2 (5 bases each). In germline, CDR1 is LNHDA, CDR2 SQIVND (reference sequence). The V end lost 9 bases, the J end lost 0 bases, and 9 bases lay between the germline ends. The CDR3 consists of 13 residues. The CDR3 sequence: CASRERSYNEQFF. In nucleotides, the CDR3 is TGTGCCAGCAGGGAGCGCTCCTACAATGAGCAGTTCTTC.

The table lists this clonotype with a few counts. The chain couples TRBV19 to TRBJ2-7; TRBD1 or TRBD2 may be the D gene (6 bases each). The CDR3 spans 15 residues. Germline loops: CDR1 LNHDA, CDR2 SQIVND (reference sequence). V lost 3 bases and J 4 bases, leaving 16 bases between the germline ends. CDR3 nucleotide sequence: TGTGCCAGTAGTATCGCGGGACACTGGAATTACGAGCAGTACTTC. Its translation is CASSIAGHWNYEQYF.

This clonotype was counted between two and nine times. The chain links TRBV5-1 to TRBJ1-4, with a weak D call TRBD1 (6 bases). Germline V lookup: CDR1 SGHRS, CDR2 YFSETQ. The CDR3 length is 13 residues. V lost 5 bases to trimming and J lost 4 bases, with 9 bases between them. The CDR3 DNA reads TGCGCCAGCAGAGGACAGATTAATGAAAAACTGTTTTTT. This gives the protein CASRGQINEKLFF.

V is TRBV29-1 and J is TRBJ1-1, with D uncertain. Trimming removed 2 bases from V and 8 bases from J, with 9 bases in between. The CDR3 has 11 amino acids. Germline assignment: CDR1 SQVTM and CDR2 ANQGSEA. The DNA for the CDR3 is TGCAGCGTTGAACCGGTCGAGGAAGCTTTCTTT. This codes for CSVEPVEEAFF.

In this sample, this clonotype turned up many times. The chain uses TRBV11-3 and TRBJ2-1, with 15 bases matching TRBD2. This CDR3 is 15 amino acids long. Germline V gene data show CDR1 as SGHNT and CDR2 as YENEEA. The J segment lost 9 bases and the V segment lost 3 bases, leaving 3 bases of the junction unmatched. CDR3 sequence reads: CASSFGLAGGIEQFF. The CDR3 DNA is TGTGCCAGCAGCTTTGGACTAGCGGGAGGGATTGAGCAGTTCTTC.

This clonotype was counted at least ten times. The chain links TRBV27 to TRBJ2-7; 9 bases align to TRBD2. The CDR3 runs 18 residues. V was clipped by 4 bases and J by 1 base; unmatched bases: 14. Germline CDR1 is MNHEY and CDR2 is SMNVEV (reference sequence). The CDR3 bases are TGTGCCAGCAGTTCCGACGGACTAAGCGGGAGGAATTCCTACGAGCAGTACTTC. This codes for CASSSDGLSGRNSYEQYF.

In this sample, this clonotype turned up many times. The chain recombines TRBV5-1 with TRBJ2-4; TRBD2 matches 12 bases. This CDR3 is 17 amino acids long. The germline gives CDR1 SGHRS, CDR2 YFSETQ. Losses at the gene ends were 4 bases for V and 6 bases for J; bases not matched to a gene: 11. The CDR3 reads CASSPLAGGEVGNIQYF. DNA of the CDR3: TGCGCCAGCAGCCCCCTAGCGGGAGGGGAGGTAGGAAACATTCAGTACTTC.